Listed below are T cell receptor beta chains from one sample, sequenced in a study of blood T cell repertoires in COVID-19. Profiling relied on immunoSEQ multiplex PCR, and the TCRdb table lists in-frame clones only, not all of them. The data contain some 40,000 clones, about 89% of them singletons. The sample taken for sequencing was peripheral blood. These receptors were obtained from a man aged 45 to 65 with active COVID-19. The CDR3 runs from the conserved cysteine through the conserved F or W. The D gene is left open where the match is weak. Not all rows give a size; the values are once, few, many and, for expanded clones, a class.

>TRBV9|-|-|TRBJ1-1
TGTGCCAGCACCCCTAGGGGTGGGGTCACTGAAGCTTTCTTT
CASTPRGGVTEAFF
>TRBV29-1|-|-|TRBJ2-7
TGCAGCGTCGAGGACAGATCTTCCTACGAGCAGTACTTC
CSVEDRSSYEQYF
>TRBV5-4|-|-|TRBJ2-2
TGTGCCAGCAGCTTGTTGGCAACGAGGGCTACCGCGAACACCGGGGAGCTGTTTTTT
CASSLLATRATANTGELFF
>TRBV18|-|once|TRBJ2-5
TGTGCCAGCTCACCGGACTGGGTGAGTGAGACCCAGTACTTC
CASSPDWVSETQYF
>TRBV4-2|TRBD1|-|TRBJ1-2
TGTGCCAGCAGCCAAGACCCCGGGACAGCCAACTATGGCTACACCTTC
CASSQDPGTANYGYTF
>TRBV11-3|-|-|TRBJ2-7
TGTGCCAGCAGCCCTGGGGGGGCTAGCGGCTCGGGGGAGCAGTACTTC
CASSPGGASGSGEQYF
>TRBV6-2/TRBV6-3|-|-|TRBJ2-1
TGTGCCAGCAGTCCACGACATGATGAGCAGTTCTTC
CASSPRHDEQFF
>TRBV7-2|TRBD1|-|TRBJ2-7
TGTGCCAGCAGCTTAGGTATGGGACAGAGCTACGAGCAGTACTTC
CASSLGMGQSYEQYF
>TRBV6-2/TRBV6-3|-|-|TRBJ1-4
TGTGCCAGCAGTTACTCGACCCGCGGGCTTGTAGATGAAAAACTGTTTTTT
CASSYSTRGLVDEKLFF
>TRBV5-1|-|-|TRBJ2-1
TGCGCCAGCAGCTTGGTGGGTGGGGCCTCCTACAATGAGCAGTTCTTC
CASSLVGGASYNEQFF
>TRBV10-3|-|-|TRBJ1-2
TGTGCCATCAGTGAGCAGTATGGCTACACCTTC
CAISEQYGYTF
>TRBV10-1|-|-|TRBJ2-7
TGCGCCAGTCAGGGGATCTCCTACGAGCAGTACTTC
CASQGISYEQYF
>TRBV6-5|-|once|TRBJ1-4
TGTGCCAGCAGTTACTCGGGCAAACAGAGGGAACTGTTTTTT
CASSYSGKQRELFF
>TRBV10-3|-|-|TRBJ2-7
TGTGCCATCAGTGGGGTGGCAGAGGGTTACGAGCAGTACTTC
CAISGVAEGYEQYF
>TRBV19|-|-|TRBJ1-1
TGTGCCAGTAGTATAGGGGTTAGGGGCACTGAAGCTTTCTTT
CASSIGVRGTEAFF
>TRBV9|TRBD2|-|TRBJ2-2
TGTGCCAGCAGCACGTTTCCAAACACAGCGGGGGGGCTCATCGGGGAGCTGTTTTTT
CASSTFPNTAGGLIGELFF
>TRBV7-2|-|-|TRBJ1-4
TGTGCCAGCAGCTTATCCGGTCCGGGGGGTGAAAAACTGTTTTTT
CASSLSGPGGEKLFF
>TRBV11-2|TRBD1|-|TRBJ1-2
TGTGCCAGCAGGCATCCCGGGACAGCCCCTTATGGCTACACCTTC
CASRHPGTAPYGYTF
>TRBV6-5|-|once|TRBJ1-3
TGTGCCAGCAGTTACTCAGACATCCTCTCTGGAAACACCATATATTTT
CASSYSDILSGNTIYF
>TRBV6-5|-|once|TRBJ1-1
TGTGCCAGCAGTTCTGTTCGGGACACTGAAGCTTTCTTT
CASSSVRDTEAFF
>TRBV29-1|-|-|TRBJ2-3
TGCAGCGCGAATCCCAATTTAGCTACCACGCAGTATTTT
CSANPNLATTQYF
>TRBV7-2|-|once|TRBJ1-6
TGTGCCAGCAGCTTAGCGTCCGGGGGACGTAATTCACCCCTCCACTTT
CASSLASGGRNSPLHF